This record covers a single T cell receptor (beta chain). Beta-chain TCR CDR3 regions were amplified from RNA transcripts. Amplification began with first-round RT-PCR using HTBI primers, then second-round multiplex PCR was performed. Via MiXCR, TCRdb re-called the multiplex PCR reads, giving one row per CDR3 protein. The data contain 200,000 to 250,000 distinct CDR3 sequences, around 45% of them singletons. This record belongs to a study of Graves' ophthalmopathy and Graves' hyperthyroidism. The clonotype was recovered from an adult man with Graves' ophthalmopathy. The sequenced material came from peripheral blood.

In nucleotides, the CDR3 is TGTGCCACCGGACAGTCCCGCGGGGAGCTGTTTTTT. It yields the protein CATGQSRGELFF. V is TRBV7-9 and J is TRBJ2-2; maybe TRBD1 (6 bases). Germline lookup yields CDR1 SEHNR and CDR2 FQNEAQ (reference sequence). The CDR3 consists of 12 residues. V lost 10 bases and J 7 bases, leaving 13 bases between the germline ends.